These T cell receptor beta chains were read from a single sample in a study of blood T cell repertoires in COVID-19. The protocol was immunoSEQ multiplex PCR, while the TCRdb copy is restricted to in-frame clones and leaves out a portion. The table lists 25,000 to 35,000 clones, approximately 92% of them singletons, with about 15% in the top ten. Material: peripheral blood. The receptors were sampled from a man of 80 years or more with acute or convalescent COVID-19. CDR3s include the opening cysteine and the closing phenylalanine or tryptophan.

v_gene: TRBV28; j_gene: TRBJ2-7; CDR3aa: CASGQGFSYEQYF
v_gene: TRBV5-1; j_gene: TRBJ1-4; CDR3aa: CASSLFGTGEEKLFF
v_gene: TRBV30; j_gene: TRBJ2-5; CDR3aa: CASRELAYQETQYF
v_gene: TRBV2; j_gene: TRBJ2-1; CDR3aa: CASTDRALYNEQFF
v_gene: TRBV6-5; j_gene: TRBJ1-2; CDR3aa: CASSYGGQGVNYGYTF
v_gene: TRBV7-6; j_gene: TRBJ2-7; CDR3aa: CASSLGQGSSYEQYF
v_gene: TRBV5-1; j_gene: TRBJ1-3; CDR3aa: CASSLEGGPGNTIYF
v_gene: TRBV6-5; j_gene: TRBJ1-6; CDR3aa: CASSNGQGSYSPLHF
v_gene: TRBV29-1; j_gene: TRBJ1-2; CDR3aa: CSVDGGRGLSYTF
v_gene: TRBV5-4; j_gene: TRBJ2-2; CDR3aa: CASTTGQGTTGELFF
v_gene: TRBV4-1; j_gene: TRBJ2-7; CDR3aa: CASSQDQRTGTPYEQYF
v_gene: TRBV19; j_gene: TRBJ2-5; CDR3aa: CASSISSQETQYF
v_gene: TRBV30; j_gene: TRBJ2-2; CDR3aa: CAWSSGLKGGELFF
v_gene: TRBV27; j_gene: TRBJ2-5; CDR3aa: CASRQTGAGETQYF
v_gene: TRBV18; j_gene: TRBJ1-3; CDR3aa: CASSEQLSGNTIYF
v_gene: TRBV29-1; j_gene: TRBJ1-6; CDR3aa: CSVGTTRGSPLHF
v_gene: TRBV5-1; j_gene: TRBJ2-2; CDR3aa: CASSPWVGARTGELFF
v_gene: TRBV24-1; j_gene: TRBJ1-1; CDR3aa: CATSDSGPRNTEAFF
v_gene: TRBV6-5; j_gene: TRBJ2-1; CDR3aa: CASSLSGGSYNEQFF
v_gene: TRBV6-5; j_gene: TRBJ2-3; CDR3aa: CASSTRGNTQYF
v_gene: TRBV19; j_gene: TRBJ2-4; CDR3aa: CASSFGTGNGAKNIQYF
v_gene: TRBV11-3; j_gene: TRBJ2-7; CDR3aa: CASSLDTSSYEQYF
v_gene: TRBV15; j_gene: TRBJ1-4; CDR3aa: CATSSGGPANEKLFF
v_gene: TRBV27; j_gene: TRBJ1-2; CDR3aa: CASSLSSGRGGYTF
v_gene: TRBV9; j_gene: TRBJ2-5; CDR3aa: CASDRGGETQYF
v_gene: TRBV28; j_gene: TRBJ1-4; CDR3aa: CASTKGGGDIRLFF
v_gene: TRBV5-1; j_gene: TRBJ1-6; CDR3aa: CASRAGQGQSPLHF
v_gene: TRBV11-2; j_gene: TRBJ1-1; CDR3aa: CASSPTVNTEAFF
v_gene: TRBV12-3/TRBV12-4; j_gene: TRBJ1-5; CDR3aa: CASSLTRDQPQHF
v_gene: TRBV5-1; j_gene: TRBJ1-2; CDR3aa: CASSLQGNIENYGYTF
v_gene: TRBV5-1; j_gene: TRBJ2-1; CDR3aa: CASSSSGGGYNEQFF
v_gene: TRBV6-4; j_gene: TRBJ2-3; CDR3aa: CASSPGGSGTSTQYF
v_gene: TRBV5-1; j_gene: TRBJ2-5; CDR3aa: CASRYRVGETQYF
v_gene: TRBV5-1; j_gene: TRBJ1-4; CDR3aa: CASRPGGESHEKLFF
v_gene: TRBV4-2; j_gene: TRBJ2-1; CDR3aa: CASSLLAGGLYNEQFF
v_gene: TRBV28; j_gene: TRBJ2-7; CDR3aa: CASSAQQGGRYEQYF
v_gene: TRBV9; j_gene: TRBJ1-1; CDR3aa: CASSSRGGMNTEAFF
v_gene: TRBV15; j_gene: TRBJ2-2; CDR3aa: CATSRDMNTGELFF
v_gene: TRBV11-3; j_gene: TRBJ2-7; CDR3aa: CASSLYAGGINEQYF
v_gene: TRBV7-9; j_gene: TRBJ1-1; CDR3aa: CASSFPGQRNTEAFF
v_gene: TRBV27; j_gene: TRBJ2-7; CDR3aa: CASSFRRGFEQYF
v_gene: TRBV5-4; j_gene: TRBJ2-5; CDR3aa: CASSKVGQRETQYF
v_gene: TRBV6-2/TRBV6-3; j_gene: TRBJ2-7; CDR3aa: CASSPGFYEQYF
v_gene: TRBV4-1; j_gene: TRBJ2-5; CDR3aa: CASSQARGETQYF
v_gene: TRBV12-3/TRBV12-4; j_gene: TRBJ2-7; CDR3aa: CASSFLDYEQYF
v_gene: TRBV11-2; j_gene: TRBJ1-1; CDR3aa: CASSLGGGVNTEAFF
v_gene: TRBV3-1/TRBV3-2; j_gene: TRBJ2-1; CDR3aa: CASSQGALWGDEQFF
v_gene: TRBV24-1; j_gene: TRBJ2-5; CDR3aa: CATREGERETQYF
v_gene: TRBV5-1; j_gene: TRBJ2-1; CDR3aa: CASSHRGDRGSDEQFF
v_gene: TRBV19; j_gene: TRBJ1-2; CDR3aa: CASSIQGTYGYTF